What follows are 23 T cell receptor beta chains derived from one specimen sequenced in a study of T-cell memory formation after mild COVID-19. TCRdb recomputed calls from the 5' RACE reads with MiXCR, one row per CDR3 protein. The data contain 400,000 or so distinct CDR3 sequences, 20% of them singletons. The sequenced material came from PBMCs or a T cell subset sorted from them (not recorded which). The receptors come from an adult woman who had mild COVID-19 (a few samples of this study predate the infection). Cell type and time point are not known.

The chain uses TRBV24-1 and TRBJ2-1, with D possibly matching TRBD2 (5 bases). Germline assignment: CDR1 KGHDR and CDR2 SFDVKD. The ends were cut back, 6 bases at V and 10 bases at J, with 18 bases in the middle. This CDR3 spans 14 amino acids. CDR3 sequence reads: CATSSLLVRAEQFF. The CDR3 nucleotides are TGTGCCACCAGTTCCCTACTAGTTCGGGCAGAGCAGTTCTTC.

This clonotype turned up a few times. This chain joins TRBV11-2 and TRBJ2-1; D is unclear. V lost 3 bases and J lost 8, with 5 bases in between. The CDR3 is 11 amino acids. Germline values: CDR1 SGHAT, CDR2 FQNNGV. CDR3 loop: CASSFRDEQFF. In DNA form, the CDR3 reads TGTGCCAGCAGCTTTCGGGATGAGCAGTTCTTC.

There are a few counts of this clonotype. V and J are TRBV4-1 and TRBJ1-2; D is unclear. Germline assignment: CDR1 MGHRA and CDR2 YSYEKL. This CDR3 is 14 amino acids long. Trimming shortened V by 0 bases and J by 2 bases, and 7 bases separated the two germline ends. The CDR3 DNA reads TGCGCCAGCAGCCAAGATGTGGGGAACTATGGCTACACCTTC. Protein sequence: CASSQDVGNYGYTF.

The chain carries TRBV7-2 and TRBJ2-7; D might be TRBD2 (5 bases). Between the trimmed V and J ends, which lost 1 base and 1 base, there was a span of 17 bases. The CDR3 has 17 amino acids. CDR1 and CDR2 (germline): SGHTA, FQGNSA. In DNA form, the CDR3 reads TGTGCCAGCAGCTTAGGGCGCGAAGCGGCTCTATCCTACGAGCAGTACTTC. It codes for CASSLGREAALSYEQYF. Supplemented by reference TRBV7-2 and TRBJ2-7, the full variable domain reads GAGVSQSPSNKVTEKGKDVELRCDPISGHTALYWYRQSLGQGLEFLIYFQGNSAPDKSGLPSDRFSAERTGGSVSTLTIQRTQQEDSAVYLCASSLGREAALSYEQYFGPGTRLTVT.

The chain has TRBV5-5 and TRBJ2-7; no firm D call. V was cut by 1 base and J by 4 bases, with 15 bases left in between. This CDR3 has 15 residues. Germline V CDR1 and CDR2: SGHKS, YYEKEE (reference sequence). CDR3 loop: CASSLYQAALYEQYF. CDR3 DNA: TGTGCCAGCAGCTTGTATCAGGCGGCCCTATACGAGCAGTACTTC. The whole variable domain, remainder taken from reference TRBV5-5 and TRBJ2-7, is DAGVTQSPTHLIKTRGQQVTLRCSPISGHKSVSWYQQVLGQGPQFIFQYYEKEERGRGNFPDRFSARQFPNYSSELNVNALLLGDSALYLCASSLYQAALYEQYFGPGTRLTVT.

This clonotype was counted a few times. CDR3 DNA: TGCAGTGCTAGAGGGGGGGAACGGGCCTATGGCTACACCTTC. Amino acids: CSARGGERAYGYTF. The gene calls are TRBV20-1 and TRBJ1-2, with a possible D match to TRBD1 (5 bases). This CDR3 region has 14 residues. With 1 base removed from V and 4 bases from J, the gap between germline ends came to 13 bases. The V gene's germline CDR1 is DFQATT and CDR2 SNEGSKA (reference sequence).

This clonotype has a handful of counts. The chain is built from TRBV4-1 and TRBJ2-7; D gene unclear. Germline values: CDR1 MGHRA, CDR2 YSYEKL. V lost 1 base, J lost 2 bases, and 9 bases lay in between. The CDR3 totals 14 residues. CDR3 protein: CASSQGAATYEQYF. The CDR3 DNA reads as TGCGCCAGCAGCCAAGGTGCAGCGACCTACGAGCAGTACTTC.

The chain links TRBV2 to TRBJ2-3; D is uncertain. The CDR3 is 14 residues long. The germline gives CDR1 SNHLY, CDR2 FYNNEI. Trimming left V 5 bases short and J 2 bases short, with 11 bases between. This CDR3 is CASSQEMATDTQYF. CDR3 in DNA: TGTGCCAGCAGTCAAGAGATGGCCACAGATACGCAGTATTTT.

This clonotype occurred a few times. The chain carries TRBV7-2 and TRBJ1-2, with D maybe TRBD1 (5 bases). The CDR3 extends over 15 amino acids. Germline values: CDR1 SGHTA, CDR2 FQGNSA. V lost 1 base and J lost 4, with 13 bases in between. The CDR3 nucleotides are TGTGCCAGCAGCTTAGAGCCAGGGACGGGCTATGGCTACACCTTC. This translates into CASSLEPGTGYGYTF.

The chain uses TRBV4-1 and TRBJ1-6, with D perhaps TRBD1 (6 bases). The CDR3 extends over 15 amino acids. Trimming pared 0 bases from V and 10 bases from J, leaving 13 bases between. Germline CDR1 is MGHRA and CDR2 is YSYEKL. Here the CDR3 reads CASSQEAQGRSPLHF. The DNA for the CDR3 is TGCGCCAGCAGCCAAGAGGCACAGGGAAGATCACCCCTCCACTTT.

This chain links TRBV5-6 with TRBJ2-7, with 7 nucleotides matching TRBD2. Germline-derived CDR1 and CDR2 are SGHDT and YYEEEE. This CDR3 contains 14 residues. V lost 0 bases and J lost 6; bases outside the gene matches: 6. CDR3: CASSLVGRSGEQYF. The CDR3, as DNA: TGTGCCAGCAGCTTGGTCGGGAGGTCCGGCGAGCAGTACTTC.

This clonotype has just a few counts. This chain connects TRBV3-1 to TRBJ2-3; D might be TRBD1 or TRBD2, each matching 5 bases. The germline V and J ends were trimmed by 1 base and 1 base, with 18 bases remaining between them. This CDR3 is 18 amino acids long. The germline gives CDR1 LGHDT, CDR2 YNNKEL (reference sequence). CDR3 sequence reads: CASSQGRGVGVGTDTQYF. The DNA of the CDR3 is TGTGCCAGCAGCCAAGGTCGAGGGGTTGGAGTGGGCACAGATACGCAGTATTTT.

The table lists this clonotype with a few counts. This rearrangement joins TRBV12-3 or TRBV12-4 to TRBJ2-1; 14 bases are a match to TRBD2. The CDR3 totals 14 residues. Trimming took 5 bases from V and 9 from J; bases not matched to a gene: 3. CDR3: CASSAGLAGVEQFF. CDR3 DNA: TGTGCCAGCAGTGCGGGACTAGCGGGAGTTGAGCAGTTCTTC.

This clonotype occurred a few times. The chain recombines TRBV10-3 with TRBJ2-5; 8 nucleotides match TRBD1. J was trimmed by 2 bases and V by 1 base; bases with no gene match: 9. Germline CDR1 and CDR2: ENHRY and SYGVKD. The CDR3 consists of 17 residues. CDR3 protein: CAISEYQTGAGQETQYF. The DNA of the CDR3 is TGTGCCATCAGTGAGTACCAGACAGGGGCCGGGCAAGAGACCCAGTACTTC.

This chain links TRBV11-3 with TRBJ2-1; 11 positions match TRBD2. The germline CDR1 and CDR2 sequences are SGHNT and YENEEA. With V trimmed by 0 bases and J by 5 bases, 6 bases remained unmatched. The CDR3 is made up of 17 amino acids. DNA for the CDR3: TGTGCCAGCAGCTTAGATCGTGGACTAGCGGGTAACAATGAGCAGTTCTTC. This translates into CASSLDRGLAGNNEQFF.

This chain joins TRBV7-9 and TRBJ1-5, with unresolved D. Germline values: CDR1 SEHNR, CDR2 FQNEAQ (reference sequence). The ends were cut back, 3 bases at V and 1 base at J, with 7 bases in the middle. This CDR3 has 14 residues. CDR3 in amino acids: CASSLPESNQPQHF. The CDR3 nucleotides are TGTGCCAGCAGCTTGCCGGAGAGCAATCAGCCCCAGCATTTT.

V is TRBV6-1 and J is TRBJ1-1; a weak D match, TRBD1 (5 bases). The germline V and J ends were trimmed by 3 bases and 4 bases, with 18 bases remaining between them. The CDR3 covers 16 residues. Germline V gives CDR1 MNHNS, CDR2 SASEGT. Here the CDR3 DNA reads TGTGCCAGCAGTGAGGGGGAGGGGTTAGGGAGCACTGAAGCTTTCTTT. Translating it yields CASSEGEGLGSTEAFF.

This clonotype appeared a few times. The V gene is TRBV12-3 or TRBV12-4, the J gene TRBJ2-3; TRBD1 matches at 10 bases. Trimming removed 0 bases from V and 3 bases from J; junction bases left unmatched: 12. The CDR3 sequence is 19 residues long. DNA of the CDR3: TGTGCCAGCAGTTTAGCTGACCGAATCCGGGACAGGGGAACAGATACGCAGTATTTT. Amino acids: CASSLADRIRDRGTDTQYF.

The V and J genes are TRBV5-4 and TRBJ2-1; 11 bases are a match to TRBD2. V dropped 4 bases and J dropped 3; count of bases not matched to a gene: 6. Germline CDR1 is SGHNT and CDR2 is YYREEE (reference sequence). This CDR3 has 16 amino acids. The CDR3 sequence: CASSHRLAGIYNEQFF. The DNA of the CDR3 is TGTGCCAGCAGCCACCGACTAGCGGGGATCTACAATGAGCAGTTCTTC.

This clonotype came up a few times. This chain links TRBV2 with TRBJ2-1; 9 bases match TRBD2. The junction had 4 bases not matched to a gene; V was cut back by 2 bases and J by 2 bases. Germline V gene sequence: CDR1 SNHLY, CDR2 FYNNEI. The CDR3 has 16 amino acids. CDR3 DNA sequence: TGTGCCAGCAGTGAATCGGGCGGGAGGGCCTACAATGAGCAGTTCTTC. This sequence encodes CASSESGGRAYNEQFF.

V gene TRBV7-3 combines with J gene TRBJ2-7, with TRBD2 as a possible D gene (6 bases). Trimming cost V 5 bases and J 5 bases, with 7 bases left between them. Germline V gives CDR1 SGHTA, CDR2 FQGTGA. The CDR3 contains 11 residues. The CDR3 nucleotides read TGTGCCAGCAGCGCGGGGAACGAGCAGTACTTC. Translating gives CASSAGNEQYF. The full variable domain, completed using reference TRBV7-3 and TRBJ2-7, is GAGVSQTPSNKVTEKGKYVELRCDPISGHTALYWYRQSLGQGPEFLIYFQGTGAADDSGLPNDRFFAVRPEGSVSTLKIQRTERGDSAVYLCASSAGNEQYFGPGTRLTVT.

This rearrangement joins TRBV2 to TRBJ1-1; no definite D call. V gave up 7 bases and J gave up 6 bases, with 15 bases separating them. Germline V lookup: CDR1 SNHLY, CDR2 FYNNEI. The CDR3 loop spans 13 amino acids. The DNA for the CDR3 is TGTGCCAGCAACAGACTCCCAGAGGCTGAAGCTTTCTTT. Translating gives CASNRLPEAEAFF.

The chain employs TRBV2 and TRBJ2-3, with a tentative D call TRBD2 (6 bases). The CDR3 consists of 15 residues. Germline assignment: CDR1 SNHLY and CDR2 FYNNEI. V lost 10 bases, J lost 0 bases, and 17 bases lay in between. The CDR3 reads CANRRDFSSTDTQYF. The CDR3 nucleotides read TGTGCCAACAGAAGGGACTTTTCTAGCACAGATACGCAGTATTTT.